Following are 2 T cell receptor beta chains from one sample sequenced in a study of blood T cell repertoires in COVID-19. Method: immunoSEQ multiplex PCR; TCRdb's copy keeps in-frame clones and lacks some. The sample has 85,000 to 130,000 clones, approximately 85% seen once. Sequencing input: peripheral blood. These receptor sequences come from a woman aged 55 to 70 with acute or convalescent COVID-19.

As for this clone: The sample contains more than one DNA sequence encoding this CDR3. V and J are TRBV10-2 and TRBJ1-1; no firm D call. Per germline, CDR1 WSHSY and CDR2 SAAADI. V gave up 8 bases and J gave up 3 bases, with 13 bases separating them. This CDR3 has 13 amino acids. CDR3 DNA sequence: TGCGCCAGCTCAGGTACCGGGGACACTGAAGCTTTCTTT. This translates into CASSGTGDTEAFF.

J is TRBJ1-2 and V is TRBV2; TRBD1 matches at 8 bases. This CDR3 region has 13 residues. Germline assignment: CDR1 SNHLY and CDR2 FYNNEI. The ends lost 7 bases at V and 7 bases at J; junction bases unmatched: 8. The CDR3 DNA reads as TGTGCCAGCACCCAGACAGGGGTTGGTGGCTACACCTTC. Protein: CASTQTGVGGYTF.